These 9 T cell receptor beta chains came from one sample sequenced in a study of blood T cell repertoires in COVID-19. Here immunoSEQ multiplex PCR was the method, and the copy in TCRdb shows in-frame clones only, minus some. This table holds some 240,000 clones, approximately 89% found once. The sequenced material came from peripheral blood. These receptor sequences come from a woman aged 35 to 49 who had recovered from COVID-19.

The chain carries TRBV27 and TRBJ2-3; 10 bases map to TRBD2. V lost 6 bases, J lost 0 bases, and 9 bases stayed unmatched. Germline V gene data show CDR1 as MNHEY and CDR2 as SMNVEV (reference sequence). This CDR3 is built from 17 residues. CDR3 DNA sequence: TGTGCCAGCAGCCTCCCGATAGCGGGGGGTAGCACAGATACGCAGTATTTT. This sequence encodes CASSLPIAGGSTDTQYF.

The CDR3 region is CASSPWTSGTQYF. CDR3 bases: TGTGCCAGCAGCCCGTGGACTAGTGGGACCCAGTACTTC. The chain recombines TRBV5-6 with TRBJ2-5, with 7 bases matching TRBD2. V trimming: 4 bases; J trimming: 7 bases; junction bases outside the gene matches: 7. The germline gives CDR1 SGHDT, CDR2 YYEEEE. This CDR3 region has 13 residues.

This clone was detected a few times. The chain has TRBV4-1 and TRBJ2-7; 7 positions match TRBD2. J lost 2 bases, V lost 1 base, and 2 bases had no gene match. Germline values: CDR1 MGHRA, CDR2 YSYEKL. The CDR3 is made up of 14 amino acids. The DNA for the CDR3 is TGCGCCAGCAGCCAAGCGGCGGGGGCCTACGAGCAGTACTTC. The encoded protein is CASSQAAGAYEQYF.

A few counts support this clone. This rearrangement joins TRBV6-1 to TRBJ2-1, with 7 nucleotides matching TRBD1. CDR1 MNHNS and CDR2 SASEGT come from the germline V gene. The length of the CDR3 is 16 residues. V trimming: 3 bases; J trimming: 3 bases; junction bases outside the gene matches: 8. CDR3 region: CASSDLGQSYYNEQFF. CDR3 bases: TGTGCCAGCAGTGATTTGGGACAGAGTTACTACAATGAGCAGTTCTTC.

This clone showed up just a few times. V is TRBV27 and J is TRBJ1-5, with TRBD1 matching 10 bases. Germline assignment: CDR1 MNHEY and CDR2 SMNVEV (reference sequence). The CDR3 consists of 14 residues. After removal of 5 bases from V and 10 bases from J, the junction contained 8 bases not matched to a gene. The CDR3 nucleotides read TGTGCCAGCAGTCCGATGGACAGGGGGAAACCCCAGCATTTT. The encoded protein is CASSPMDRGKPQHF.

DNA of the CDR3: TGTGCCAGCAGCTTAGCCGGGACAGGGAACGGCTACACCTTC. The encoded protein is CASSLAGTGNGYTF. The genes are TRBV7-9 and TRBJ1-2; 9 nucleotides match TRBD1. Unmatched junction bases numbered 4, after V lost 0 bases and J lost 8 bases. CDR1 and CDR2 (germline): SEHNR, FQNEAQ (reference sequence). There are 14 residues in the CDR3.

For the CDR3, the DNA is TGTGCCAGCAGGGGACTAGTTAACACCGGGGAGCTGTTTTTT. This encodes CASRGLVNTGELFF. This chain connects TRBV2 to TRBJ2-2, with TRBD2 identical over 8 bases. Germline lookup yields CDR1 SNHLY and CDR2 FYNNEI. The CDR3 totals 14 residues. V shed 6 bases, J shed 2 bases, and the junction held 2 bases outside the gene matches.

CDR3 protein: CASSIRDRGYEQYF. As DNA, the CDR3 is TGTGCCAGCAGTATCCGGGACAGGGGCTACGAGCAGTACTTC. The rearrangement links TRBV28 to TRBJ2-7, with 10 bases fitting TRBD1. This CDR3 comprises 14 residues. The germline V gene has CDR1 MDHEN and CDR2 SYDVKM. Losses at the gene ends were 5 bases for V and 3 bases for J; bases not matched to a gene: 4. Full variable domain (remainder filled in from reference TRBV28 and TRBJ2-7): DVKVTQSSRYLVKRTGEKVFLECVQDMDHENMFWYRQDPGLGLRLIYFSYDVKMKEKGDIPEGYSVSREKKERFSLILESASTNQTSMYLCASSIRDRGYEQYFGPGTRLTVT.

The chain links TRBV5-6 to TRBJ2-1, with 7 bases aligning to TRBD1. The junction had 5 bases not matched to a gene; V was cut back by 9 bases and J by 5 bases. Germline assignment: CDR1 SGHDT and CDR2 YYEEEE. The CDR3 is made up of 12 amino acids. DNA for the CDR3: TGTGCCACCCACGGACAGGACAATGAGCAGTTCTTC. The encoded protein is CATHGQDNEQFF.